These 22 T cell receptor beta chains were sequenced from one sample in a study of cytomegalovirus exposure and HLA in healthy donors. The PCR contained 60 Vbeta and 13 Jbeta primers. Using immunoSEQ multiplex PCR, the repertoire was profiled, and TCRdb retains in-frame clones only, with some absent. The table lists some 150,000 clones, roughly 80% of them singletons. The source material was PBMCs. These receptors originate from a woman between 18 and 29 years old in good health and CMV-seronegative.

For the CDR3, the DNA is TGTGCCAGCAGTTTATTGGCAGGGCTCTCCTACGAGCAGTACTTC. Its protein product is CASSLLAGLSYEQYF. This sequence joins TRBV27 and TRBJ2-7, with D perhaps TRBD1 (5 bases). The CDR3 length is 15 residues. V was clipped by 1 base and J by 0 bases, with 10 bases between them. CDR1 and CDR2 from the germline V gene are MNHEY and SMNVEV (reference sequence).

The CDR3 coding sequence is TGTGCCAGCAGTTTTCCGGGACAGGGAAATGAAGCTTTCTTT. Its translation: CASSFPGQGNEAFF. This chain uses TRBV28 with TRBJ1-1; TRBD1 agrees at 9 bases. V was pared by 3 bases and J by 7 bases, with 6 bases of the junction left unmatched. The CDR3 runs 14 residues. Germline V lookup: CDR1 MDHEN, CDR2 SYDVKM.

The V call is TRBV19, the J call TRBJ1-3; D uncertain. The CDR3 totals 15 residues. The V and J ends lost 5 bases and 4 bases respectively, with 15 bases between them. Germline lookup yields CDR1 LNHDA and CDR2 SQIVND (reference sequence). CDR3 coding DNA: TGTGCCAGTAGTGTCCTGGGCGGGATAGGAAACACCATATATTTT. Amino acids: CASSVLGGIGNTIYF. The full variable domain, completed using reference TRBV19 and TRBJ1-3, is DGGITQSPKYLFRKEGQNVTLSCEQNLNHDAMYWYRQDPGQGLRLIYYSQIVNDFQKGDIAEGYSVSREKKESFPLTVTSAQKNPTAFYLCASSVLGGIGNTIYFGEGSWLTVV.

The chain carries TRBV27 and TRBJ2-3; no clear D gene. V lost 3 bases to trimming and J lost 4 bases, with 14 bases between them. Germline values: CDR1 MNHEY, CDR2 SMNVEV (reference sequence). This CDR3 comprises 15 residues. CDR3 amino acids: CASSFGPGFPDTQYF. Written as DNA, the CDR3 is TGTGCCAGCAGTTTTGGCCCCGGGTTCCCAGATACGCAGTATTTT.

The chain recombines TRBV30 with TRBJ2-7; D unclear. Looked up from germline, CDR1 is GTSNPN and CDR2 is SVGIG (reference sequence). V lost 3 bases to trimming and J lost 0 bases, with 12 bases between them. The CDR3 runs 14 residues. The CDR3 protein is CAWRISLSSYEQYF. The CDR3 nucleotides read TGTGCCTGGAGAATTAGCCTTAGCTCCTACGAGCAGTACTTC. The whole variable domain, filled in from reference TRBV30 and TRBJ2-7, reads SQTIHQWPATLVQPVGSPLSLECTVEGTSNPNLYWYRQAAGRGLQLLFYSVGIGQISSEVPQNLSASRPQDRQFILSSKKLLLSDSGFYLCAWRISLSSYEQYFGPGTRLTVT.

The V call is TRBV28, the J call TRBJ1-3, with D possibly being TRBD1 (6 bases). CDR3 length: 14 residues. The V gene's germline CDR1 is MDHEN and CDR2 SYDVKM. V was trimmed by 7 bases and J by 4 bases, leaving 14 bases between them. The CDR3 DNA reads TGTGCCAGCAACACCCGGGACAAAGGAAACACCATATATTTT. Residues: CASNTRDKGNTIYF.

The chain has TRBV7-2 and TRBJ1-5, with 7 bases identical to TRBD1. The CDR3 is 14 residues long. CDR1 is SGHTA and CDR2 is FQGNSA in the germline V gene. V shed 3 bases and J 4 bases; nucleotides not matched to a gene: 3. The CDR3 DNA is TGTGCCAGCAGCTTCGGACAGGAGAATCAGCCCCAGCATTTT. Encoded protein: CASSFGQENQPQHF.

J is TRBJ2-1 and V is TRBV7-3, with D possibly being TRBD2 (5 bases). The CDR3 covers 15 residues. V lost 1 base to trimming and J lost 4 bases, with 11 bases between them. In germline, CDR1 is SGHTA, CDR2 FQGTGA. CDR3 amino acids: CASSLNSDQYNEQFF. In DNA form, the CDR3 reads TGTGCCAGCAGCTTAAATAGCGACCAGTACAATGAGCAGTTCTTC.

This rearrangement joins TRBV10-3 to TRBJ2-3; D call uncertain. CDR3 size: 14 residues. V was cut by 8 bases and J by 2 bases, with 14 bases left in between. Germline V CDR1 and CDR2: ENHRY, SYGVKD. CDR3 sequence (DNA): TGTGCCATCCTCCGCCAGCAGGACACAGATACGCAGTATTTT. Residues: CAILRQQDTDTQYF.

This clone was counted a few times. The chain couples TRBV28 to TRBJ1-5, with 7 bases identical to TRBD1. CDR3 length: 14 residues. Germline V gives CDR1 MDHEN, CDR2 SYDVKM. V was pared by 7 bases and J by 2 bases, with 5 bases of the junction left unmatched. The CDR3 sequence: CASTDGQGNQPQHF. Here the CDR3 DNA reads TGTGCCAGCACCGACGGACAGGGCAATCAGCCCCAGCATTTT.

The rearrangement links TRBV19 to TRBJ2-7; 9 bases are a match to TRBD2. Trimming cost V 9 bases and J 5 bases; bases outside gene matches: 17. CDR1 and CDR2 from the germline V gene are LNHDA and SQIVND (reference sequence). The CDR3 totals 16 residues. The CDR3 loop is CASRSSGVGVGHEQYF. DNA for the CDR3: TGTGCCAGCCGCTCTAGCGGGGTCGGAGTCGGCCACGAGCAGTACTTC.

V is TRBV6-5 and J is TRBJ2-7; TRBD2 aligns across 10 bases. With 0 bases clipped from V and 5 bases from J, the junction kept 7 bases outside the gene matches. This CDR3 has 16 residues. The V gene's germline CDR1 is MNHEY and CDR2 SVGAGI. The CDR3 reads CASSYSALAGDHEQYF. DNA of the CDR3: TGTGCCAGCAGTTACTCCGCCCTAGCGGGAGATCACGAGCAGTACTTC.

The rearrangement joins TRBV27 to TRBJ2-7; 12 nucleotides agree with TRBD2. Trimming cost V 2 bases and J 5 bases; bases outside gene matches: 7. Per germline, CDR1 MNHEY and CDR2 SMNVEV (reference sequence). The CDR3 is made up of 16 amino acids. CDR3 sequence: CASSLGLAGPLNEQYF. In DNA form, the CDR3 reads TGTGCCAGCAGTTTAGGACTAGCGGGACCCCTCAACGAGCAGTACTTC.

This chain joins TRBV30 and TRBJ2-3; TRBD2 matches at 8 bases. This CDR3 is built from 14 residues. From germline, CDR1 is GTSNPN and CDR2 SVGIG (reference sequence). V was clipped by 1 base and J by 3 bases; unmatched bases: 3. The CDR3 spells CAWSGGRPTDTQYF. The CDR3 nucleotides are TGTGCCTGGAGTGGCGGGAGGCCGACAGATACGCAGTATTTT.

This clone was found a few times. V is TRBV11-2 and J is TRBJ2-5; 12 positions match TRBD2. The germline V gene encodes CDR1 SGHAT and CDR2 FQNNGV. V lost 3 bases and J lost 13; bases outside the gene matches: 6. The CDR3 runs 13 residues. CDR3 region: CASSLSTSGSPYF. The CDR3 coding sequence is TGTGCCAGCAGCTTGTCGACTAGCGGGAGTCCGTACTTC.

CDR3 region: CASSPNPSYYGYTF. CDR3 bases: TGTGCCAGCAGCCCTAACCCGAGTTACTATGGCTACACCTTC. V is TRBV11-2 and J is TRBJ1-2; no firm D call. From germline, CDR1 is SGHAT and CDR2 FQNNGV. V was trimmed by 5 bases and J by 3 bases, leaving 13 bases between them. The CDR3 covers 14 residues.

The chain uses TRBV7-9 and TRBJ2-2; D possibly corresponds to TRBD2 (6 bases). The CDR3 runs 17 residues. V was trimmed by 1 base and J by 3 bases, leaving 15 bases between them. The V gene's germline CDR1 is SEHNR and CDR2 FQNEAQ (reference sequence). The CDR3 coding sequence is TGTGCCAGCAGCTTAGTAACCGGGAGTGTGGACACCGGGGAGCTGTTTTTT. Its protein product is CASSLVTGSVDTGELFF. Variable domain in full (rest from reference TRBV7-9 and TRBJ2-2): DTGVSQNPRHKITKRGQNVTFRCDPISEHNRLYWYRQTLGQGPEFLTYFQNEAQLEKSRLLSDRFSAERPKGSFSTLEIQRTEQGDSAMYLCASSLVTGSVDTGELFFGEGSRLTVL.

The CDR3 spells CASTGGKKGYEQYF. CDR3 sequence (DNA): TGTGCCAGCACCGGAGGAAAAAAGGGTTACGAGCAGTACTTC. This sequence joins TRBV6-6 and TRBJ2-7; tentatively, D is TRBD2 (5 bases). The germline V gene encodes CDR1 MNHNY and CDR2 SVGAGI (reference sequence). Trimming took 7 bases from V and 4 from J, leaving 17 bases between them. This CDR3 spans 14 amino acids.

The V and J genes are TRBV19 and TRBJ1-1; a weak D match, TRBD1 (5 bases). V lost 3 bases and J lost 5, with 13 bases in between. The CDR3 has 14 amino acids. Looked up from germline, CDR1 is LNHDA and CDR2 is SQIVND (reference sequence). The CDR3 nucleotides are TGTGCCAGTAGTATTCCGGGGGTGGGAACTGAAGCTTTCTTT. Translated, it gives CASSIPGVGTEAFF.

The rearrangement links TRBV5-1 to TRBJ2-1, with 14 bases that match TRBD2. J lost 0 bases, V lost 4 bases, and 6 bases had no gene match. The CDR3 has 18 amino acids. Per germline, CDR1 SGHRS and CDR2 YFSETQ. The chain's CDR3 is CASSAGLAGALSYNEQFF. CDR3 bases: TGCGCCAGCAGCGCGGGACTAGCGGGAGCCCTCTCCTACAATGAGCAGTTCTTC.

The chain couples TRBV7-2 to TRBJ2-5, with TRBD2 matching 11 bases. Germline loops: CDR1 SGHTA, CDR2 FQGNSA. The CDR3 consists of 16 residues. V shed 0 bases, J shed 4 bases, and the junction held 4 bases outside the gene matches. The CDR3 DNA reads TGTGCCAGCAGCTTAGCGCTTCTAGCGGGAGGAGAGACCCAGTACTTC. It specifies CASSLALLAGGETQYF. Filled out from reference TRBV7-2 and TRBJ2-5, the complete variable domain reads GAGVSQSPSNKVTEKGKDVELRCDPISGHTALYWYRQSLGQGLEFLIYFQGNSAPDKSGLPSDRFSAERTGGSVSTLTIQRTQQEDSAVYLCASSLALLAGGETQYFGPGTRLLVL.

The chain has TRBV5-4 and TRBJ1-1; D gene unclear. The germline gives CDR1 SGHNT, CDR2 YYREEE (reference sequence). The CDR3 contains 18 residues. Trimming removed 0 bases at V and 4 bases at J, with 22 bases between. Here the CDR3 reads CASSLEGFRAPRGTEAFF. CDR3 DNA: TGTGCCAGCAGCTTGGAGGGCTTCCGGGCCCCCCGGGGCACTGAAGCTTTCTTT. Full variable domain (remainder filled in from reference TRBV5-4 and TRBJ1-1): ETGVTQSPTHLIKTRGQQVTLRCSSQSGHNTVSWYQQALGQGPQFIFQYYREEENGRGNFPPRFSGLQFPNYSSELNVNALELDDSALYLCASSLEGFRAPRGTEAFFGQGTRLTVV.